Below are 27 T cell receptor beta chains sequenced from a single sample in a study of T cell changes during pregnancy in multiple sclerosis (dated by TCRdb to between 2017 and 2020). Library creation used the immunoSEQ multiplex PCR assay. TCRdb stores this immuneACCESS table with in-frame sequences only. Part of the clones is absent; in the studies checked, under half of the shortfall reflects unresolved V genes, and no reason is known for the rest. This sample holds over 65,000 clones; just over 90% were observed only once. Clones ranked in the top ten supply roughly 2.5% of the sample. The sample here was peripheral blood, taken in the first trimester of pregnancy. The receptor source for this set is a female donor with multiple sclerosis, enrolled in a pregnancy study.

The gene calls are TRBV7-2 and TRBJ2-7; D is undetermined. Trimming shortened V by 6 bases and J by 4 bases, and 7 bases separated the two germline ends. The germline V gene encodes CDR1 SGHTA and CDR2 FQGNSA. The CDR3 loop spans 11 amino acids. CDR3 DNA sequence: TGTGCCAGCAGTTTATTATACGAGCAGTACTTC. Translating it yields CASSLLYEQYF.

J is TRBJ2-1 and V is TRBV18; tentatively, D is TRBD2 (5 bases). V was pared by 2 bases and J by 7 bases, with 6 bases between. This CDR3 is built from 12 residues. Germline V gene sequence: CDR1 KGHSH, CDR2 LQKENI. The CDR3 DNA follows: TGTGCCAGCTCACCATCGGGAAATGAGCAGTTCTTC. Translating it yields CASSPSGNEQFF. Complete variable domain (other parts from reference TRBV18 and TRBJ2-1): NAGVMQNPRHLVRRRGQEARLRCSPMKGHSHVYWYRQLPEEGLKFMVYLQKENIIDESGMPKERFSAEFPKEGPSILRIQQVVRGDSAAYFCASSPSGNEQFFGPGTRLTVL.

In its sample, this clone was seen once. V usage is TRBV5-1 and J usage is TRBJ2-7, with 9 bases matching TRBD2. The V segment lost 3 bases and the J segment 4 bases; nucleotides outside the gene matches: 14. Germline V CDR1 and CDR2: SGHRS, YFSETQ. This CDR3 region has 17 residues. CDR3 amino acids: CASSSIKRGASQYEQYF. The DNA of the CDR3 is TGCGCCAGCAGCTCCATAAAGCGGGGGGCCTCCCAATACGAGCAGTACTTC.

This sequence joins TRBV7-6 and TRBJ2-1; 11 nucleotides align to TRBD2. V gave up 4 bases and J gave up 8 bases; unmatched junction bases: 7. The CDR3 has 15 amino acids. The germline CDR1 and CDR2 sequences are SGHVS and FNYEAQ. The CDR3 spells CASSSRLAGFDEQFF. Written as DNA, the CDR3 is TGTGCCAGCAGCTCCCGACTAGCGGGATTTGATGAGCAGTTCTTC.

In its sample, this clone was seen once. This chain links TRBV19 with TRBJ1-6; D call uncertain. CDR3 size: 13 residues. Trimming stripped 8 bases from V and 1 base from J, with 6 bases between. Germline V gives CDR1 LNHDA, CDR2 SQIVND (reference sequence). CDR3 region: CASQWSYNSPLHF. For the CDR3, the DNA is TGTGCCAGTCAGTGGTCCTATAATTCACCCCTCCACTTT.

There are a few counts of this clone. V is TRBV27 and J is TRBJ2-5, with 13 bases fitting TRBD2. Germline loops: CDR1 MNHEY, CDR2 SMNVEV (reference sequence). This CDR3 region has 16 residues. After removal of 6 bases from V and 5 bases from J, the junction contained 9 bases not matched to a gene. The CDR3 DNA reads TGTGCCAGCAGAGCAACTAGCGGGAGGGCCCGGGAGACCCAGTACTTC. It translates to CASRATSGRARETQYF.

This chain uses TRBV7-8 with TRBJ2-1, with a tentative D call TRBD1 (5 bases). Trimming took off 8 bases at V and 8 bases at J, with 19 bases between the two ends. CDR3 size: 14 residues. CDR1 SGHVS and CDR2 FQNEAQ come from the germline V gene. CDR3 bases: TGTGCCAGCTCCGAAAGGCAGGGCCGCGATGAGCAGTTCTTC. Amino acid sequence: CASSERQGRDEQFF.

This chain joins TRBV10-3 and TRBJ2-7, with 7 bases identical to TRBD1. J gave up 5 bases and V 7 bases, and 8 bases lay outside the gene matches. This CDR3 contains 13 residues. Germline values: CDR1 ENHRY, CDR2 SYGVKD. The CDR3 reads CAINPTGEHEQYF. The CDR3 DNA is TGTGCCATCAACCCAACAGGGGAGCACGAGCAGTACTTC.

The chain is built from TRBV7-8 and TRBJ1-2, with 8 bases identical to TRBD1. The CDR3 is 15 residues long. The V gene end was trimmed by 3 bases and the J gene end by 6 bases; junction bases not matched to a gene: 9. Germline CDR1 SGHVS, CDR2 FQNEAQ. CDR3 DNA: TGTGCCAGCAGCTTCCTTCCGACAGGGGACAATGGCTACACCTTC. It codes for CASSFLPTGDNGYTF.

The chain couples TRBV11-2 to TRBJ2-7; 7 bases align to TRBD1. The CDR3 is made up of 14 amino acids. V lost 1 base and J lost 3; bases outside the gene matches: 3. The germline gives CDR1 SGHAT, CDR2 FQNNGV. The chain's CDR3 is CASSLGDRVYEQYF. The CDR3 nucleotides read TGTGCCAGCAGCTTAGGAGACAGGGTCTACGAGCAGTACTTC.

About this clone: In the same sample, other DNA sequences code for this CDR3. The CDR3 loop reads CASSPTGAGDQPQHF. As DNA, the CDR3 is TGTGCCAGCAGCCCCACGGGGGCGGGGGATCAGCCCCAGCATTTT. V is TRBV7-9 and J is TRBJ1-5; D perhaps matches TRBD1 (6 bases). The germline gives CDR1 SEHNR, CDR2 FQNEAQ (reference sequence). The germline V and J ends were trimmed by 5 bases and 5 bases, with 16 bases remaining between them. The CDR3 extends over 15 amino acids.

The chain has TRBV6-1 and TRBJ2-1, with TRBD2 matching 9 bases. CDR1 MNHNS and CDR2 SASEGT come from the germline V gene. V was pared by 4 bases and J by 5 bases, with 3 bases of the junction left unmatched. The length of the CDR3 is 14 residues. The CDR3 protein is CASSVTSGNNEQFF. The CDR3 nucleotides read TGTGCCAGCAGTGTGACTAGCGGAAACAATGAGCAGTTCTTC.

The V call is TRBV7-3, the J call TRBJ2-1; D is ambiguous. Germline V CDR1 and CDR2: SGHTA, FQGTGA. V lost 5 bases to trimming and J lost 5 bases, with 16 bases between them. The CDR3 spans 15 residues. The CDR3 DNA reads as TGTGCCAGCAGCGGTAGAGTTACTAATCACAATGAGCAGTTCTTC. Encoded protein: CASSGRVTNHNEQFF.

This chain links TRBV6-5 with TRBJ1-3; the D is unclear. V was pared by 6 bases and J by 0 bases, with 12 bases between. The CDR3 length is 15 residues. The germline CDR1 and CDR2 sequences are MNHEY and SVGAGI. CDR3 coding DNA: TGTGCCAGCAGCCCACGGAGTAGCTCTGGAAACACCATATATTTT. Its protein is CASSPRSSSGNTIYF.

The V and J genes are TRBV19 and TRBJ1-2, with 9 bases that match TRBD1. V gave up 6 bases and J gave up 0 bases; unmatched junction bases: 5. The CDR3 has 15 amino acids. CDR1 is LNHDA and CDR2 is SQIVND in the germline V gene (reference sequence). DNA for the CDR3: TGTGCCAGTAGACTCGACAGGGGGGCTAACTATGGCTACACCTTC. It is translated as CASRLDRGANYGYTF.

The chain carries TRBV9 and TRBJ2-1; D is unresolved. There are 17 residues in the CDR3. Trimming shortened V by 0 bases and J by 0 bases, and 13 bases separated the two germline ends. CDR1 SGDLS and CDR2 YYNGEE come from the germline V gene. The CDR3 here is CASSVGNGVNSYNEQFF. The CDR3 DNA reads TGTGCCAGCAGCGTAGGCAATGGAGTGAACTCCTACAATGAGCAGTTCTTC.

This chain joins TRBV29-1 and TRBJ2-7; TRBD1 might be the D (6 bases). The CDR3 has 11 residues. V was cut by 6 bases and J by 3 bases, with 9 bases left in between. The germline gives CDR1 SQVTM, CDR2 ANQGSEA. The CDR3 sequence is CSVLDSYEQYF. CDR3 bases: TGCAGCGTCCTGGACAGCTACGAGCAGTACTTC.

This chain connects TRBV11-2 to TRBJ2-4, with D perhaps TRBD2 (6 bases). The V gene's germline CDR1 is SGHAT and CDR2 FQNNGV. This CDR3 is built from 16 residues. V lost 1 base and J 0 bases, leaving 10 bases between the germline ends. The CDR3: CASSLVLGLAKNIQYF. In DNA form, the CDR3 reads TGTGCCAGCAGCTTAGTTTTGGGACTAGCCAAAAACATTCAGTACTTC.

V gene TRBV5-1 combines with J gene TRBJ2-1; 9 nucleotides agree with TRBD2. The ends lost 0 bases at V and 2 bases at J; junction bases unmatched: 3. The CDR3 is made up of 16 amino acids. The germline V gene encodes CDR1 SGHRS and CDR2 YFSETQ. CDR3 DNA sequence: TGCGCCAGCAGCTTGGAGGGCGGGAGGGCCTACAATGAGCAGTTCTTC. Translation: CASSLEGGRAYNEQFF.

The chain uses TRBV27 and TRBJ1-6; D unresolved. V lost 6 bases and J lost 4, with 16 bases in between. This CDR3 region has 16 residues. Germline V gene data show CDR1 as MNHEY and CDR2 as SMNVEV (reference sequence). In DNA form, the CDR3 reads TGTGCCAGCAGCCCAGACACGAGCAATTATAATTCACCCCTCCACTTT. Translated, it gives CASSPDTSNYNSPLHF.

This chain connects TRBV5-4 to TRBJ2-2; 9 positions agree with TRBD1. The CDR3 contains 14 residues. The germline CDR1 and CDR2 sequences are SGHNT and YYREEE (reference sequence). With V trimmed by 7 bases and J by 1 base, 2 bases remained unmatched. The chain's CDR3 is CASGTGLNTGELFF. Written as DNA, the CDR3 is TGTGCCAGCGGGACAGGGCTGAACACCGGGGAGCTGTTTTTT.

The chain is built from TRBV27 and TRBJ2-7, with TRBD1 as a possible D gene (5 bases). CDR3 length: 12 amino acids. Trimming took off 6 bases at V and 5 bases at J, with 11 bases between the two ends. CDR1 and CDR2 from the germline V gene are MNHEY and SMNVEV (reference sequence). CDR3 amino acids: CASRAGYDEQYF. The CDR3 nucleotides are TGTGCCAGCAGAGCAGGGTACGACGAGCAGTACTTC.

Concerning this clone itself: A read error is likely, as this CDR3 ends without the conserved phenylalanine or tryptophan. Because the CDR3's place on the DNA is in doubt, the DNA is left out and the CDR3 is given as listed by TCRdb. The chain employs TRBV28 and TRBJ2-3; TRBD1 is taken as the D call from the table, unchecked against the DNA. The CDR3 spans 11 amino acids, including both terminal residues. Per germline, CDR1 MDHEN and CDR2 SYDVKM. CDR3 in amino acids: CASSRKIQYSL.

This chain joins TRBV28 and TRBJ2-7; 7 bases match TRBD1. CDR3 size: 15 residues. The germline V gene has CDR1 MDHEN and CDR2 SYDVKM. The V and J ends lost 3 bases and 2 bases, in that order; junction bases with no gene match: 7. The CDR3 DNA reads TGTGCCAGCAGTTTTGGGGCAGGGGGACCCTACGAGCAGTACTTC. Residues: CASSFGAGGPYEQYF.

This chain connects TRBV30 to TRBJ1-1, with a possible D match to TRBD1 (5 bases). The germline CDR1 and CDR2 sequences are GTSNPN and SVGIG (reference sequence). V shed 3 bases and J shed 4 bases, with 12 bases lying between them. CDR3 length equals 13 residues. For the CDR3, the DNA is TGTGCCTGGAGGACTCAGGGTGGCACTGAAGCTTTCTTT. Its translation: CAWRTQGGTEAFF.

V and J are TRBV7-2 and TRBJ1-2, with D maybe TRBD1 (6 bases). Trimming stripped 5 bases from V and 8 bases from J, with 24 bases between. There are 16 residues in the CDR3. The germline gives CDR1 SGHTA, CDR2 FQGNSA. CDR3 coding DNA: TGTGCCAGCAGCCGAGGGGGAACAGGTCAGGGATCCGGCTACACCTTC. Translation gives CASSRGGTGQGSGYTF. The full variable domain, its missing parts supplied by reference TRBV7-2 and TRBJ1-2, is GAGVSQSPSNKVTEKGKDVELRCDPISGHTALYWYRQSLGQGLEFLIYFQGNSAPDKSGLPSDRFSAERTGGSVSTLTIQRTQQEDSAVYLCASSRGGTGQGSGYTFGSGTRLTVV.

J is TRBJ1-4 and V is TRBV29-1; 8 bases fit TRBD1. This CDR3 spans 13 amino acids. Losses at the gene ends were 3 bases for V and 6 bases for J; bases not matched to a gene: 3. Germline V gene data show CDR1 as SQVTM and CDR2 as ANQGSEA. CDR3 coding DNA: TGCAGCGTTGAGGGACAGGCAGATGAAAAACTGTTTTTT. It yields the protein CSVEGQADEKLFF.